The 8 T cell receptor beta chains reported below all come from one sample, sequenced in a study of blood T cell repertoires in COVID-19 (dated by TCRdb to 2019 to 2021). The library relied on the immunoSEQ multiplex PCR assay. The table comes from immuneACCESS by way of TCRdb, which keeps in-frame sequences with V and J called. Part of the clones is missing from these tables; in studies checked, under half for an unresolved V gene and the rest for unknown reasons. In all, the sample holds 72,000 or so clones, and approximately 82% of those were seen once. The top ten constitute more than 15% of the sample. Specimen: peripheral blood. All receptors derive from an elderly man with active COVID-19.

This rearrangement joins TRBV5-6 to TRBJ2-3; 14 nucleotides line up with TRBD2. This CDR3 region has 16 residues. V was clipped by 4 bases and J by 4 bases; unmatched bases: 5. Looked up from germline, CDR1 is SGHDT and CDR2 is YYEEEE. This chain's CDR3 is CASSGGTSGSPDTQYF. DNA of the CDR3: TGTGCCAGCAGCGGGGGGACTAGCGGGAGTCCAGATACGCAGTATTTT.

The chain uses TRBV6-2 or TRBV6-3 and TRBJ2-7; D is unresolved. CDR3 length: 12 amino acids. V shed 6 bases and J shed 3 bases, with 9 bases lying between them. In germline, CDR1 is MNHEY, CDR2 SVGEGT. CDR3 in amino acids: CASSNTFYEQYF. The CDR3 DNA reads TGTGCCAGCAGCAACACCTTCTACGAGCAGTACTTC.

This chain uses TRBV5-6 with TRBJ2-3, with 12 bases identical to TRBD2. CDR1 is SGHDT and CDR2 is YYEEEE in the germline V gene. The CDR3 consists of 16 residues. Trimming at V came to 4 bases and at J to 4 bases, leaving 7 bases not matched to a gene. This CDR3 reads CASSIRLAGDSDTQYF. Here the CDR3 DNA reads TGTGCCAGCAGCATACGACTAGCGGGGGATTCAGATACGCAGTATTTT.

This rearrangement joins TRBV7-9 to TRBJ2-1, with 9 bases aligning to TRBD1. Losses at the gene ends were 4 bases for V and 4 bases for J; bases not matched to a gene: 14. The CDR3 runs 18 residues. Germline V CDR1 and CDR2: SEHNR, FQNEAQ (reference sequence). The CDR3 coding sequence is TGTGCCAGCAGCTCCCCGACAGGGGGGCCTTCCAGTTACAATGAGCAGTTCTTC. Translation gives CASSSPTGGPSSYNEQFF.

The chain links TRBV5-1 to TRBJ2-1, with 10 bases matching TRBD2. The CDR3 consists of 16 residues. CDR1 SGHRS and CDR2 YFSETQ come from the germline V gene. Trimming removed 0 bases from V and 6 bases from J; junction bases left unmatched: 6. CDR3 sequence (DNA): TGCGCCAGCAGCTTGGGGGCTAGCGGGGGCCTCAATGAGCAGTTCTTC. It is translated as CASSLGASGGLNEQFF.

The V call is TRBV9, the J call TRBJ2-7, with 8 bases aligning to TRBD2. The germline CDR1 and CDR2 sequences are SGDLS and YYNGEE. The J segment lost 0 bases and the V segment lost 4 bases, leaving 6 bases of the junction unmatched. The CDR3 totals 15 residues. CDR3 in amino acids: CASSPTGTSSYEQYF. CDR3 nucleotides: TGTGCCAGCAGCCCAACCGGGACTAGCTCCTACGAGCAGTACTTC.

V usage is TRBV4-2 and J usage is TRBJ2-7; D possibly corresponds to TRBD2 (5 bases). The germline gives CDR1 LGHNA, CDR2 YNFKEQ. Trimming cost V 0 bases and J 2 bases, with 5 bases left between them. The CDR3 spans 13 residues. The CDR3 DNA reads TGTGCCAGCAGCCAAGAGAGGGCCTACGAGCAGTACTTC. This translates into CASSQERAYEQYF.

The rearrangement links TRBV25-1 to TRBJ2-5; D possibly corresponds to TRBD1 (5 bases). V lost 1 base and J lost 2, with 14 bases in between. Looked up from germline, CDR1 is MGHDK and CDR2 is SYGVNS. This CDR3 contains 16 residues. The CDR3 reads CASSEWGHRYQETQYF. CDR3 bases: TGTGCCAGCAGTGAATGGGGCCATCGATATCAAGAGACCCAGTACTTC.